Listed below are T cell receptor beta chains from one sample, sequenced in a study of blood T cells in healthy people across ages. TCRdb called the 5' RACE reads again in MiXCR, with one record for every CDR3 protein. The table shows fewer than 750,000 distinct CDR3 sequences, with approximately 52% occurring only once. Material: blood. The receptors originated from a woman of 80 years or more in good health. Both conserved end residues are part of each CDR3. Each record gives: D gene, clone size, V gene, J gene, CDR3 length, CDR3 protein, CDR3 DNA. D genes are given only for firm matches. Rows may omit the clone size; those that give it use once, few, many or a size class.

>TRBD1|-|TRBV25-1|TRBJ1-5|17
CASSDAGYRGDNQPQHF
TGTGCCAGCAGTGATGCGGGGTACAGGGGCGACAATCAGCCCCAGCATTTT
>-|many|TRBV5-1|TRBJ1-2|12
CASSLEMGGYTF
TGCGCCAGCAGCCTCGAAATGGGGGGCTACACCTTC
>TRBD1|-|TRBV7-2|TRBJ1-4|14
CASSLRQGAEKLFF
TGTGCCAGCAGCCTCAGACAGGGGGCGGAAAAACTGTTTTTT
>TRBD2|many|TRBV18|TRBJ2-5|15
CASSPWGLARETQYF
TGTGCCAGCTCACCATGGGGACTAGCACGGGAGACCCAGTACTTC
>TRBD2|-|TRBV11-1|TRBJ2-5|15
CASSPLTGGTGTQYF
TGTGCCAGCAGCCCGCTCACGGGAGGAACGGGGACCCAGTACTTC
>-|-|TRBV7-2|TRBJ1-5|15
CASSSHQGKGQPQHF
TGTGCCAGCAGCTCGCACCAGGGGAAGGGTCAGCCCCAGCATTTT
>TRBD2|once|TRBV12-3/TRBV12-4|TRBJ2-7|15
CASRPASGRVAEQYF
TGTGCCAGCAGGCCCGCTAGCGGGAGGGTAGCGGAGCAGTACTTC
>TRBD2|once|TRBV20-1|TRBJ2-3|16
CSARDTAGGVTDTQYF
TGCAGTGCTAGAGATACGGCGGGAGGAGTAACAGATACGCAGTATTTT
>TRBD2|-|TRBV14|TRBJ2-7|17
CASSQDPASGSSYEQYF
TGTGCCAGCAGCCAAGATCCTGCTAGCGGGAGTTCCTACGAGCAGTACTTC
>-|-|TRBV12-5|TRBJ2-1|16
CASGLASGAANNEQFF
TGTGCTAGTGGTTTGGCTTCAGGGGCTGCGAACAATGAGCAGTTCTTC
>-|many|TRBV7-3|TRBJ2-3|17
CASSQRGLAANTDTQYF
TGTGCCAGCAGTCAACGGGGGCTAGCGGCTAACACAGATACGCAGTATTTT
>TRBD2|many|TRBV24-1|TRBJ2-7|13
CATGTSDLHEQYF
TGTGCCACTGGGACTAGCGATCTCCACGAGCAGTACTTC
>-|-|TRBV4-2|TRBJ2-3|14
CARSRGENTDTQYF
TGTGCCAGAAGCAGGGGGGAAAACACAGATACGCAGTATTTT
>-|few|TRBV20-1|TRBJ1-4|17
CSAREVGGFLRREKLFF
TGCAGTGCTAGAGAAGTAGGGGGGTTTCTCCGGCGGGAAAAACTGTTTTTT
>-|few|TRBV30|TRBJ2-7|13
CAWSLTRVGEQYF
TGTGCCTGGAGTCTTACCAGGGTCGGCGAGCAGTACTTC
>TRBD2|-|TRBV29-1|TRBJ2-3|8
CVRGVQYF
TGCGTCCGGGGGGTGCAGTATTTT
>-|-|TRBV9|TRBJ2-3|16
CACSSMASISTDTQYF
TGTGCCTGCAGCTCTATGGCTAGCATTTCCACAGATACGCAGTATTTT
>-|-|TRBV10-3|TRBJ2-1|13
CAISGNGDNEQFF
TGTGCCATCAGTGGCAACGGGGACAATGAGCAGTTCTTC
>-|-|TRBV19|TRBJ1-6|13
CATSWSLNSPLHF
TGTGCCACGTCATGGTCCCTTAATTCACCCCTCCACTTT
>-|-|TRBV29-1|TRBJ2-3|12
CSVDRPGDTQYF
TGCAGCGTTGACCGCCCGGGGGATACGCAGTATTTT
>TRBD1|-|TRBV7-9|TRBJ2-5|12
CASSLQETGRYF
TGTGCCAGCAGCTTACAAGAGACAGGGCGGTACTTC
>-|many|TRBV7-6|TRBJ1-4|13
CASSPRANEKLFF
TGTGCCAGCAGCCCCCGTGCAAATGAAAAACTGTTTTTT
>-|-|TRBV5-1|TRBJ1-4|15
CASSPAGHPNEKLFF
TGCGCCAGCAGCCCTGCCGGACATCCTAATGAAAAACTGTTTTTT
>TRBD1|-|TRBV29-1|TRBJ2-1|14
CSGQGQAIHNEQFF
TGCAGCGGCCAGGGACAGGCTATCCACAATGAGCAGTTCTTC
>TRBD1|few|TRBV3-1|TRBJ2-1|16
CASSHPSKYRGNEQFF
TGTGCCAGCAGCCACCCATCTAAGTACAGGGGAAATGAGCAGTTCTTC
>-|-|TRBV28|TRBJ1-2|15
CASSPVPGGDYGYTF
TGTGCCAGCAGTCCAGTACCGGGGGGCGACTATGGCTACACCTTC
>-|-|TRBV4-1|TRBJ2-2|15
CASSQTSTGRLELFF
TGCGCCAGCAGCCAAACCTCGACAGGCAGGTTGGAGCTGTTTTTT
>-|-|TRBV29-1|TRBJ2-1|12
CSVFVGYNEQFF
TGCAGCGTTTTCGTAGGGTACAATGAGCAGTTCTTC
>TRBD2|-|TRBV20-1|TRBJ2-5|15
CSAPTLAGGEETQYF
TGCAGTGCCCCGACACTAGCGGGGGGGGAAGAGACCCAGTACTTC
>-|many|TRBV27|TRBJ1-2|13
CASSMRGVYGYTF
TGTGCCAGCAGCATGAGGGGGGTCTATGGCTACACCTTC
>-|-|TRBV20-1|TRBJ2-3|15
CSARAGLSNTDTQYF
TGCAGTGCTAGAGCGGGACTCTCGAACACAGATACGCAGTATTTT
>-|few|TRBV2|TRBJ1-1|13
CASSVKGLTEAFF
TGTGCCAGCAGTGTCAAAGGACTCACTGAAGCTTTCTTT
>-|many|TRBV7-9|TRBJ2-7|12
CASSFPHSLKYF
TGTGCCAGCAGCTTCCCTCATAGTCTTAAGTACTTC
>TRBD1|many|TRBV20-1|TRBJ1-5|16
CSARDPGQGANQPQHF
TGCAGTGCTAGAGATCCCGGGCAGGGGGCGAATCAGCCCCAGCATTTT
>-|-|TRBV27|TRBJ2-5|14
CASSTTDGKETQYF
TGTGCCAGCAGTACGACGGACGGAAAAGAGACCCAGTACTTC
>TRBD1|-|TRBV7-2|TRBJ2-5|15
CASSLAAGTGGKQYF
TGTGCCAGCAGCTTAGCCGCCGGGACAGGGGGCAAGCAGTACTTC
>-|-|TRBV9|TRBJ2-3|14
CASSVDGRARTQYF
TGTGCCAGCAGCGTAGACGGGCGGGCACGTACGCAGTATTTT
>-|few|TRBV20-1|TRBJ2-3|15
CSAAGGVGGTDTQYF
TGCAGTGCCGCAGGGGGGGTAGGAGGCACAGATACGCAGTATTTT
>-|many|TRBV6-5|TRBJ1-6|13
CASRSPGHSPLHF
TGTGCCAGCAGATCGCCCGGGCATTCACCCCTCCACTTT
>TRBD1|-|TRBV29-1|TRBJ2-7|13
CSVVRQGYYEQYF
TGCAGCGTTGTGCGACAGGGCTACTACGAGCAGTACTTC
>-|once|TRBV20-1|TRBJ2-7|11
CSARIGREQYF
TGCAGTGCTAGAATTGGCAGGGAGCAGTACTTC
>-|-|TRBV20-1|TRBJ1-5|12
CSARTFGQPQHF
TGCAGTGCTCGGACCTTTGGGCAGCCCCAGCATTTT
>-|many|TRBV28|TRBJ2-1|14
CASNGGSSYNEQFF
TGTGCCAGCAACGGGGGCAGTTCCTACAATGAGCAGTTCTTC
>TRBD1|-|TRBV5-1|TRBJ2-7|16
CASSLGQGLWVDEQYF
TGCGCCAGCAGCCTCGGACAGGGCCTATGGGTTGACGAGCAGTACTTC
>TRBD1|few|TRBV2|TRBJ2-7|14
CASSEGRGGHEQYF
TGTGCCAGCAGTGAGGGCCGAGGGGGCCACGAGCAGTACTTC
>TRBD1|once|TRBV7-2|TRBJ2-1|16
CASSLTPGGSYNEQFF
TGTGCCAGCAGCTTAACTCCAGGGGGATCCTACAATGAGCAGTTCTTC